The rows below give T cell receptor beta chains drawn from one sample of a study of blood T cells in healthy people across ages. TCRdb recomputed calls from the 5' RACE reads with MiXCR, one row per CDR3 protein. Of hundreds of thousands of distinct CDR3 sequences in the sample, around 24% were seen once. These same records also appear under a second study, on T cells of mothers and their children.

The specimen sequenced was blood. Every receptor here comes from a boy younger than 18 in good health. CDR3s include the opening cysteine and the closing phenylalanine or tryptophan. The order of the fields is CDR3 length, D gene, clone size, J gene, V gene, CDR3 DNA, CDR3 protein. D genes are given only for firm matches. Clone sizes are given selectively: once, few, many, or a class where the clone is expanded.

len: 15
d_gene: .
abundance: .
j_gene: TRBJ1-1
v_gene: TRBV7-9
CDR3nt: TGTGCCAGCTCCCACGGGGCGGGGACCAACACTGAAGCTTTCTTT
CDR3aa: CASSHGAGTNTEAFF

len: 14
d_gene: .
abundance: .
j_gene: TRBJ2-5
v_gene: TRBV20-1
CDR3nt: TGCAGTGCTAGGGGGCCTGTAGCTCAAGAGACCCAGTACTTC
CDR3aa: CSARGPVAQETQYF

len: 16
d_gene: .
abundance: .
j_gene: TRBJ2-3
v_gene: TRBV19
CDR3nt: TGTGCCAGTAGTATAGGGACGGGGACGGGCACAGATACGCAGTATTTT
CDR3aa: CASSIGTGTGTDTQYF

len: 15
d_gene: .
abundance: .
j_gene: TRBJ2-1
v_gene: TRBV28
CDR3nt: TGTGCCGGAGCCAAGGGCCGGGGAGCTAACAATGAGCAGTTCTTC
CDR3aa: CAGAKGRGANNEQFF

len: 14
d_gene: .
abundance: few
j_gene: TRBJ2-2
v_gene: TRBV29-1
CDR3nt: TGCAGCGTTGAGGGGGCCCAGAACACCGGGGAGCTGTTTTTT
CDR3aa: CSVEGAQNTGELFF

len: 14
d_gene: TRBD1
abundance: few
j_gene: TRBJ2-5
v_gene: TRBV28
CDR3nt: TGTGCCAGCAGTGGGGACAGGGGGAAAGAGACCCAGTACTTC
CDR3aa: CASSGDRGKETQYF

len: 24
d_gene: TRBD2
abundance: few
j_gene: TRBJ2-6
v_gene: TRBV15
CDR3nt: TGTGCCACCAGCAGAGATAAAGGGACAGCCGGACTAGCGGGGGGATCCTCTGGGGCCAACGTCCTGACTTTC
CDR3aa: CATSRDKGTAGLAGGSSGANVLTF

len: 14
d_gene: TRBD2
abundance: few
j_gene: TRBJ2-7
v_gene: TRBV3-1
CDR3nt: TGTGCCAGCAGTCTATCGGCGGGGGCCTACGAGCAGTACTTC
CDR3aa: CASSLSAGAYEQYF

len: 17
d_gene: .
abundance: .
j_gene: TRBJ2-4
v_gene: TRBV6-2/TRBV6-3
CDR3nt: TGTGCCAGCAGTTTCCCGATAGCGAATGAAGCCAAAAACATTCAGTACTTC
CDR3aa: CASSFPIANEAKNIQYF

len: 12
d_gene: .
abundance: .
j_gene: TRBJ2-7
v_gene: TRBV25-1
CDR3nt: TGTGCCAGCATCGCGGGGCGCTACGAGCAGTACTTC
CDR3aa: CASIAGRYEQYF

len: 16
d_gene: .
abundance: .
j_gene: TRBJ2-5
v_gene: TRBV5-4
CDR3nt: TGTGCCAGCAGCCCCCCAACTAGTGGGGAGTGGGAGACCCAGTACTTC
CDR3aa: CASSPPTSGEWETQYF

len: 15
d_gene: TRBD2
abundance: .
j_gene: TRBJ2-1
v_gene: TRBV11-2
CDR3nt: TGTGTCAGCAGCTTTCAGGGGACTAGTACCGATGAGCAGTTCTTC
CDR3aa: CVSSFQGTSTDEQFF

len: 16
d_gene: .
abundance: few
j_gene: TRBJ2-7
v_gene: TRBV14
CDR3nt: TGTGCCAGCAGCCAAGCCGGGACAAGAAAGACCTACGAGCAGTACTTC
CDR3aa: CASSQAGTRKTYEQYF

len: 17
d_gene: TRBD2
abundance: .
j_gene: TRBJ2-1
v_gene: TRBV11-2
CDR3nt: TGTGCCAGCAGCGAGCTAAGTCCGACTAGCGGGAGAAATGAGCAGTTCTTC
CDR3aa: CASSELSPTSGRNEQFF

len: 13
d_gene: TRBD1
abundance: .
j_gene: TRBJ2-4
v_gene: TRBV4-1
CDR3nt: TGCGCCAGCCAGGGGACAGGCCAAAACATTCAGTACTTC
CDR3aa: CASQGTGQNIQYF

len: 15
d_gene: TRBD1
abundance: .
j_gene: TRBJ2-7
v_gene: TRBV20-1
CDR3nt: TGCAGTGCTAGTGCGACAGGGGGAGGGTTGTACGAGCAGTACTTC
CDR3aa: CSASATGGGLYEQYF

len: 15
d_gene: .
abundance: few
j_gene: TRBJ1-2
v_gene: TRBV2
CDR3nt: TGTGCCAGCAGTGTCTATGACTTGACCTCCTATGGCTACACCTTC
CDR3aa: CASSVYDLTSYGYTF

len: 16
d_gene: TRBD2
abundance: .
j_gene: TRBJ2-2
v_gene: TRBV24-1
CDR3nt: TGTGCCACCAGTGGACCTGCGAGACTAGCGACCGGGGAGCTGTTTTTT
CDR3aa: CATSGPARLATGELFF

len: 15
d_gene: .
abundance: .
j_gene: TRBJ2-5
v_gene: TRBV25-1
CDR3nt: TGTGCCAGCAGTGAACCAGGCAGGGTGGAAGAGACCCAGTACTTC
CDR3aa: CASSEPGRVEETQYF

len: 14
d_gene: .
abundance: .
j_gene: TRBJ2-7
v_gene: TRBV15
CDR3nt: TGTGCCAGCAGCTCGACAGGTGTATCGTCCGAGCAGTACTTC
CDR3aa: CASSSTGVSSEQYF

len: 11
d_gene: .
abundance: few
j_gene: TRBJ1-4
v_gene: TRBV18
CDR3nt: TGTGCCAGCTCACCTGGGGGAAAACTGTTTTTT
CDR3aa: CASSPGGKLFF

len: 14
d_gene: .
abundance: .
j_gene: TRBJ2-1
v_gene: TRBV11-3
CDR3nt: TGTGCCAGCAGCTTAGCCGGGGTGACCAATGAGCAGTTCTTC
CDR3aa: CASSLAGVTNEQFF

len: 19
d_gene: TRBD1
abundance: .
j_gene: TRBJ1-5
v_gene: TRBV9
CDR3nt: TGTGCCAGCAGCGCCAGTCCCGGGACAGGGGATTTGATCGATCAGCCCCAGCATTTT
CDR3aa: CASSASPGTGDLIDQPQHF

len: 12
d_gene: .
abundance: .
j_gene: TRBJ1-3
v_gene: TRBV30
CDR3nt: TGTGCCTGGAGTAATCCGGCCCACACCATATATTTT
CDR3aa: CAWSNPAHTIYF

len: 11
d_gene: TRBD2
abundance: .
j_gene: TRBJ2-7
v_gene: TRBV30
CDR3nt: TGTGCCTGGATGGGAGGGTACGAGCAGTACTTC
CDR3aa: CAWMGGYEQYF

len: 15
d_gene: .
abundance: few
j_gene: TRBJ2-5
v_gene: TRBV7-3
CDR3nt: TGTGCCAGCAGCTTCGCCCCAGGGCCTCGGGAGACCCAGTACTTC
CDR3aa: CASSFAPGPRETQYF

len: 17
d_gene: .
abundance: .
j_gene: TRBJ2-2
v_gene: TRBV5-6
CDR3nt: TGTGCCAGCAGCTTAGGCCCGGGCTATTCGAACACCGGGGAGCTGTTTTTT
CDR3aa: CASSLGPGYSNTGELFF

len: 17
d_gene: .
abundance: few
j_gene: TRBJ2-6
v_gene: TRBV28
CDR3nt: TGTGCCAGCAGTCCTACCGACTCGACTACTGGGGCCAACGTCCTGACTTTC
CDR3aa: CASSPTDSTTGANVLTF

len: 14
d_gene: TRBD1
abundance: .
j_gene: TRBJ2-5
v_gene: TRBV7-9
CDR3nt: TGTGCCAGCAGCGTTCAGGGACAGCCGACCGACGGGTACTTC
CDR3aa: CASSVQGQPTDGYF

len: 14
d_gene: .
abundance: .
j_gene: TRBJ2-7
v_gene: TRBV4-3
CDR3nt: TGCGCCAGCAGCCACCCAGGGGGGCCCTACGAGCAGTACTTC
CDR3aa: CASSHPGGPYEQYF

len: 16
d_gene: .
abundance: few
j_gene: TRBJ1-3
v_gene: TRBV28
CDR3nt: TGTGCCAGCAGGCCCCGGTCGGGGGCGGTTGGAAACACCATATATTTT
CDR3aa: CASRPRSGAVGNTIYF

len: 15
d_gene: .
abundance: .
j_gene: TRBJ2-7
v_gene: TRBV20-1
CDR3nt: TGCAGTGCTAAGGGGTTCGTGGGCTCCCTAGACGAGCAGTACTTC
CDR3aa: CSAKGFVGSLDEQYF

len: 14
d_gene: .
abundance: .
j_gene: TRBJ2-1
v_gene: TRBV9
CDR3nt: TGTGCCAGCAGCGGGATAGCGCCCAAACGAGAGCAGTTCTTC
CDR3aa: CASSGIAPKREQFF

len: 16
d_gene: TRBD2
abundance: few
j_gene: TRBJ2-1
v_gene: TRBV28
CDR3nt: TGTGCCAGCAACGTGAGCCTGGGACTAGGTCTAAATGAGCAGTTCTTC
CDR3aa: CASNVSLGLGLNEQFF

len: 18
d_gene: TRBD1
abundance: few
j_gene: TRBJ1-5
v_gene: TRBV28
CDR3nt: TGTGCCAGCAGTCCCAAAGGACAGGGCTTTTATAGCAATCAGCCCCAGCATTTT
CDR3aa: CASSPKGQGFYSNQPQHF

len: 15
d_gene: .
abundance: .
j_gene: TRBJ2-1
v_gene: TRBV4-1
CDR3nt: TGCGCCAGCAGCCCAGGGGGGTTCTCCTACAATGAGCAGTTCTTC
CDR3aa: CASSPGGFSYNEQFF

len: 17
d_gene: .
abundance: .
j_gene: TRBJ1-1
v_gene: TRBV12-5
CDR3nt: TGTGCTAGTGGTTTGGACCCCTCCCGGGACGGGAACACTGAAGCTTTCTTT
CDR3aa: CASGLDPSRDGNTEAFF

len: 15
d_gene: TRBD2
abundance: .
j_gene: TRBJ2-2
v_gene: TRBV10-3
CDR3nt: TGTGCCATCAGTCGGGGACTACCGAACACCGGGGAGCTGTTTTTT
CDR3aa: CAISRGLPNTGELFF

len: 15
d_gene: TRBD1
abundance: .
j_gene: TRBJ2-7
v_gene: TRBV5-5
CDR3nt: TGTGCCAGCAGCTCCGGACAGGGGGCTTCCTACGAGCAGTGCTTC
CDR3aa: CASSSGQGASYEQCF

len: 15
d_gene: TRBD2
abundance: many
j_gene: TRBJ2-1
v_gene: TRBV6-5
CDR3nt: TGTGCCAGCAGGATTAGCGGGAGCGCCAGGAATGAGCAGTTCTTC
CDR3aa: CASRISGSARNEQFF

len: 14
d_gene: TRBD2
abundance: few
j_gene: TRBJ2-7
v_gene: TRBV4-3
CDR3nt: TGCGCCAGCAGCCAATTGCGGACTAGCGACGAGCAGTACTTC
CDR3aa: CASSQLRTSDEQYF

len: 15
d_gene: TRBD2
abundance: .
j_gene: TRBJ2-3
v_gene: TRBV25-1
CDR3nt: TGTGCCAGCAGTGGGACTAGCGGGAGGGCCGATACGCAGTATTTT
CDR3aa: CASSGTSGRADTQYF

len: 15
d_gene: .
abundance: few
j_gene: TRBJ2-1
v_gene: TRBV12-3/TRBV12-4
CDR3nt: TGTGCCAGCAGTACTATAACTACGTCCTACAATGAGCAGTTCTTC
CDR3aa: CASSTITTSYNEQFF

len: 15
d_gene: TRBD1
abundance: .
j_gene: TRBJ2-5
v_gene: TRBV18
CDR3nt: TGTGCCAGCTCACCCTTCGGACAGGGGGGAGAGACCCAGTACTTC
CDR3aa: CASSPFGQGGETQYF

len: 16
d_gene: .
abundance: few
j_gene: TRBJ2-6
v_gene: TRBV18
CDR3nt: TGTGCCAGCTCACCATCTCAGGGAACTGGGGCCAACGTCCTGACTTTC
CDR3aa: CASSPSQGTGANVLTF

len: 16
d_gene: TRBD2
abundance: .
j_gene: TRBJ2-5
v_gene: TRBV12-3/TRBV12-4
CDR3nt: TGTGCCAGCAGGCCGACTAGCGGGCTGGGCCAAGAGACCCAGTACTTC
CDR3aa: CASRPTSGLGQETQYF

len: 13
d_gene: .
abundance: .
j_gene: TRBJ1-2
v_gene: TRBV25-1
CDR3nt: TGTGCCAGCAGTGAGAGACAGGCGGAAGGCTACACCTTC
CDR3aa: CASSERQAEGYTF

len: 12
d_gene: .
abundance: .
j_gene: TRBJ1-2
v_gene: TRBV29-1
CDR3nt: TGCAGCGCTTTGACAGAAGAAAGCGGCTACACCTTC
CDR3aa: CSALTEESGYTF

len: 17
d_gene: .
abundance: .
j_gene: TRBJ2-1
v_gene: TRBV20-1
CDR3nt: TGCAGTGCTAGAGATGTTGAGCGGGTTAGCTCCTACAATGAGCAGTTCTTC
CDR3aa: CSARDVERVSSYNEQFF

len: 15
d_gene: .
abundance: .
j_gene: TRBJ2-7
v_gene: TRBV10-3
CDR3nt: TGTGCCATCAGTGCCCCAGGAGAACAGTCCTACGAGCAGTACTTC
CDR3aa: CAISAPGEQSYEQYF

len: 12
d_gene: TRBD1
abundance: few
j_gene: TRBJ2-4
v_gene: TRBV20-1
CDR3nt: TGCAGTGCTAGCCGGACAGGCCCGTTTCAGTACTTC
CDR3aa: CSASRTGPFQYF

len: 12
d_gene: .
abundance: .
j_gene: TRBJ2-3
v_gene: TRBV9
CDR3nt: TGTGCCAGCAGCGTAGATTCGGGAGCGCAGTATTTT
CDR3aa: CASSVDSGAQYF

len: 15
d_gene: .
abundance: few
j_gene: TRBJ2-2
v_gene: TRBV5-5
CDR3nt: TGTGCCAGCAGCCCTGGGGCAGGTAACACCGGGGAGCTGTTTTTT
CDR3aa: CASSPGAGNTGELFF

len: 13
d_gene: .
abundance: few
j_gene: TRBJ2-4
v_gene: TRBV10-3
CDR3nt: TGTGCCATCAGTGAGGGAGCCAAAAACATTCAGTACTTC
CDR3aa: CAISEGAKNIQYF

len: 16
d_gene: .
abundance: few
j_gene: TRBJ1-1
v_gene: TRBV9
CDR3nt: TGTGCCAGCAGCGTCGGCTTCGAACAGGTCTCACCTGAAGCTTTCTTT
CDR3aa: CASSVGFEQVSPEAFF

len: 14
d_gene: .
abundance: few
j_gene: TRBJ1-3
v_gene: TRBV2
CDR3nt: TGTGCCAGCAGGTCGACAGACTCTGGAAACACCATATATTTT
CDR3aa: CASRSTDSGNTIYF

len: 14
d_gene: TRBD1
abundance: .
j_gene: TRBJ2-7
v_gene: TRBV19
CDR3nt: TGTGCCAGTAGTATCGGACAGGGGGGCTACGAGCAGTACTTC
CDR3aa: CASSIGQGGYEQYF